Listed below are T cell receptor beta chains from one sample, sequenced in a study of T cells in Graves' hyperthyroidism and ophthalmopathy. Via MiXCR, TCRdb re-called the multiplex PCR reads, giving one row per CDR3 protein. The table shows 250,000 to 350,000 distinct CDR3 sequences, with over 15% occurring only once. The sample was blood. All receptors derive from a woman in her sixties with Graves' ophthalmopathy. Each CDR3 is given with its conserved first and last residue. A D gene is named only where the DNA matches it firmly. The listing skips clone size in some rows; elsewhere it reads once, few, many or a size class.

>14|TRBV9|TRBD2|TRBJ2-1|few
TGTGCCAGCTCCCGCGGGAGAGTGGACAATGAGCAGTTCTTC
CASSRGRVDNEQFF
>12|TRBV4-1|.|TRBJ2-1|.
TGCGCCAGCAGTCTTAGAAACAATGAGCAGTTCTTC
CASSLRNNEQFF
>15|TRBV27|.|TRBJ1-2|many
TGTGCCAGCAGTTTAGAGGCAGGGGAGGCCTATGGCTACACCTTC
CASSLEAGEAYGYTF
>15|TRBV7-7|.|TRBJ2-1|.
TGTGCCAGCAGCTTAGGGCTTGGGTTGAGCAATGAGCAGTTCTTC
CASSLGLGLSNEQFF
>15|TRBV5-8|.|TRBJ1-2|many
TGTGCCAGCAGCTTGGTGGGGAGCTCCTACTATGGCTACACCTTC
CASSLVGSSYYGYTF
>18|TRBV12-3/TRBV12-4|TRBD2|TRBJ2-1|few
TGTGCCAGCAGAACTGGACTAGCGGGAGGATTTTTAAGGAATGAGCAGTTCTTC
CASRTGLAGGFLRNEQFF
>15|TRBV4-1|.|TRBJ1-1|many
TGCGCCAGCAGCCCCGGGGTGGGGGAGAACACTGAAGCTTTCTTT
CASSPGVGENTEAFF
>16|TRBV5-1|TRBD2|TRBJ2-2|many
TGCGCCAGCAGCTCTCTGACTAGCGGGGATACCGGGGAGCTGTTTTTT
CASSSLTSGDTGELFF
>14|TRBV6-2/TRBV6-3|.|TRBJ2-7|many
TGTGCCAGCAGTTTCCGACAACTTTCCTACGAGCAGTACTTC
CASSFRQLSYEQYF
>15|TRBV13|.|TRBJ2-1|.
TGTGCCAGCAGCTTAGACCCCGTCACCTACAATGAGCAGTTCTTC
CASSLDPVTYNEQFF
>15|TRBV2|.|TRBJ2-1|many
TGTGCCAGCAGTGAGAGGGCAGGTAGTTTAAATGAGCAGTTCTTC
CASSERAGSLNEQFF
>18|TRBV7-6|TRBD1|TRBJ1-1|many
TGTGCCAGCAGCTCCCCCGGGACAGGGTGGGAGGTAGACACTGAAGCTTTCTTT
CASSSPGTGWEVDTEAFF
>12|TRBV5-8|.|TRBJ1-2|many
TGTGCCAGCAGCTTGGTGTCAGCTGGCTACACCTTC
CASSLVSAGYTF
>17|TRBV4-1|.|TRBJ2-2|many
TGCGCCAGCAGCCAATCCTGGTCCGGAGGGTCCACCGGGGAGCTGTTTTTT
CASSQSWSGGSTGELFF
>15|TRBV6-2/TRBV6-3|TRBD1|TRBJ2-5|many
TGTGCCAGCAGTTATTACGACAGGGGAGGAGAGACCCAGTACTTC
CASSYYDRGGETQYF
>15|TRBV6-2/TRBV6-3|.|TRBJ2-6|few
TGTGCCAGCAGTTACGGGGGGACTGGGGCCAACGTCCTGACTTTC
CASSYGGTGANVLTF
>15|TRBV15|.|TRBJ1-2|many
TGTGCCACCAGCGCACAGACCGGGACGTCCTATGGCTACACCTTC
CATSAQTGTSYGYTF
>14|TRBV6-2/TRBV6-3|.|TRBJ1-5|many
TGTGCCAGCAGGGATGGATATAGCAATCAGCCCCAGCATTTT
CASRDGYSNQPQHF
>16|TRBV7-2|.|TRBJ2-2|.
TGTGCCAGCAGCTTAGGCCGCCTTACGAACACCGGGGAGCTGTTTTTT
CASSLGRLTNTGELFF
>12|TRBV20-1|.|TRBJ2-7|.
TGCAGTGCTGTATCTTGGGGGGACGAGCAGTACTTC
CSAVSWGDEQYF
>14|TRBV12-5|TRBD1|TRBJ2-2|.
TGTGCTAGTGGCACCGGACAGGAGACCGGGGAGCTGTTTTTT
CASGTGQETGELFF
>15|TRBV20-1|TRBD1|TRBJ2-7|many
TGCAGTGCCCAAGAAGCCACAGGGGCCGGTTACGAGCAGTACTTC
CSAQEATGAGYEQYF
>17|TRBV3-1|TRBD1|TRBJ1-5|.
TGTGCCAGCAGCCGCACCCGGGGGACAGGGATTAATCAGCCCCAGCATTTT
CASSRTRGTGINQPQHF
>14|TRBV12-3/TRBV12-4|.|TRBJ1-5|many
TGTGCCAGCAGTCAGTGGGGAGGCAATCAGCCCCAGCATTTT
CASSQWGGNQPQHF
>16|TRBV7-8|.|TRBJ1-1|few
TGTACCAGCAGCCCCTACCGTTTCGGGGGGAACACTGAAGCTTTCTTT
CTSSPYRFGGNTEAFF
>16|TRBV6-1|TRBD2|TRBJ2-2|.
TGTGCCAGCAGTGTGGGACTGGCGGGAGAGAACGGGGAGCTGTTTTTT
CASSVGLAGENGELFF
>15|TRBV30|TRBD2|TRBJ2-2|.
TGTGCCTGGAAGGCTAGCGGGAGTGTTTCCGGGGAGCTGTTTTTT
CAWKASGSVSGELFF
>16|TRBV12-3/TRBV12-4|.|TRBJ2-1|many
TGTGCCAGCAGTGGTCCGGGGCTAAATACCTACAATGAGCAGTTCTTC
CASSGPGLNTYNEQFF